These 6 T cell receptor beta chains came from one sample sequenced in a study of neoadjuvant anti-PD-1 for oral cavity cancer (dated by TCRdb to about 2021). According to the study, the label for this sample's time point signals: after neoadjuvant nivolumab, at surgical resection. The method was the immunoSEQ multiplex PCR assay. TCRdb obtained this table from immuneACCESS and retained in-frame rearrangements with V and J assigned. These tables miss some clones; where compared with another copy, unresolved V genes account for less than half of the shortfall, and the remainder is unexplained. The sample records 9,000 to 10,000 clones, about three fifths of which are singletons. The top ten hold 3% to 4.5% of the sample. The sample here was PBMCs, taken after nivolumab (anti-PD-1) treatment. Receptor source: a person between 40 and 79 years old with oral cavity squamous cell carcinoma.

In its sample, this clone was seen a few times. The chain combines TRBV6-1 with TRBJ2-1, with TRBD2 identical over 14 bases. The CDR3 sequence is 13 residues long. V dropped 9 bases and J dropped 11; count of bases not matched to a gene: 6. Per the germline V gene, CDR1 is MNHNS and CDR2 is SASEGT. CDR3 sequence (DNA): TGTGCCAGTGCAGGGACTAGCGGGAGTCAGCAGTTCTTC. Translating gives CASAGTSGSQQFF.

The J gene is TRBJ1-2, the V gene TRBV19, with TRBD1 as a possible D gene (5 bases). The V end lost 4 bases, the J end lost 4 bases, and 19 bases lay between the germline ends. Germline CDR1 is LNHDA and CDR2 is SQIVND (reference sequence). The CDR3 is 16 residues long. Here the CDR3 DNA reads TGTGCCAGTAGTAGCGGGGCGGTGCCCGTCCCCTATGGCTACACCTTC. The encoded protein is CASSSGAVPVPYGYTF.

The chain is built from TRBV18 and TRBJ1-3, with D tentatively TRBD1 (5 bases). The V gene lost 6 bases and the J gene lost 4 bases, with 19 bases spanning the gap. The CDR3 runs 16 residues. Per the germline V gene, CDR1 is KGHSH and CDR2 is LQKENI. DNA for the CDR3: TGTGCCAGCTCCTTCTACGGGGCCGACTTAGGAAACACCATATATTTT. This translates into CASSFYGADLGNTIYF.

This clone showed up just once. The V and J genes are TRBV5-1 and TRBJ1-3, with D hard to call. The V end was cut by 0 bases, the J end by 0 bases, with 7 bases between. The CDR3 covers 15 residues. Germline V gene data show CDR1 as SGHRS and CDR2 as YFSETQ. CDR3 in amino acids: CASSLEAFSGNTIYF. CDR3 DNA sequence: TGCGCCAGCAGCTTGGAGGCGTTCTCTGGAAACACCATATATTTT. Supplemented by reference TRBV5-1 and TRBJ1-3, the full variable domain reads KAGVTQTPRYLIKTRGQQVTLSCSPISGHRSVSWYQQTPGQGLQFLFEYFSETQRNKGNFPGRFSGRQFSNSRSEMNVSTLELGDSALYLCASSLEAFSGNTIYFGEGSWLTVV.

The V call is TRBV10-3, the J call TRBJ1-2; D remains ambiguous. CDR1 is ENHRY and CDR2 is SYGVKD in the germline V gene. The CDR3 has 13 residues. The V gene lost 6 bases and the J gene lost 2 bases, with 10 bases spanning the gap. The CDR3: CAIRDPGNYGYTF. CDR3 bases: TGTGCCATCAGGGATCCAGGAAACTATGGCTACACCTTC.

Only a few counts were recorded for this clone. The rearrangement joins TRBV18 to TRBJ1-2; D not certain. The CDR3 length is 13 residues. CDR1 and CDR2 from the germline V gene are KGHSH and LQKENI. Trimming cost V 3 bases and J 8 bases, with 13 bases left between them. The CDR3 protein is CASSPVQVGGYTF. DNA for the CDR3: TGTGCCAGCTCACCGGTTCAAGTGGGCGGCTACACCTTC.